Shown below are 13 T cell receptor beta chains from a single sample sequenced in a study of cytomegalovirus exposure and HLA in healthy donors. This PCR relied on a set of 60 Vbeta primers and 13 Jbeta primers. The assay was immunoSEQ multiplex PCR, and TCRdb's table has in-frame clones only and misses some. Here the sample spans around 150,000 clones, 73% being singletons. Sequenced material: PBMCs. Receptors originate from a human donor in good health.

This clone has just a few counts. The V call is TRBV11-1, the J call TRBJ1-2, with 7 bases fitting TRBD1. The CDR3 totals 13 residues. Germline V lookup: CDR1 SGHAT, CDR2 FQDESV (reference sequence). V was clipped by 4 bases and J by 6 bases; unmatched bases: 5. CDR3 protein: CASSSWTGDGYTF. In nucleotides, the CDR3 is TGTGCCAGCAGCTCCTGGACAGGCGATGGCTACACCTTC.

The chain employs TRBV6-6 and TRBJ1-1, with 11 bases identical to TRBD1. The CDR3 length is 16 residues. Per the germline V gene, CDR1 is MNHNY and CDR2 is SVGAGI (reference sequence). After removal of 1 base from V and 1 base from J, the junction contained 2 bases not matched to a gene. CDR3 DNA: TGTGCCAGCAGTTACTTAGGACAGGGGGCGAACACTGAAGCTTTCTTT. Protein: CASSYLGQGANTEAFF.

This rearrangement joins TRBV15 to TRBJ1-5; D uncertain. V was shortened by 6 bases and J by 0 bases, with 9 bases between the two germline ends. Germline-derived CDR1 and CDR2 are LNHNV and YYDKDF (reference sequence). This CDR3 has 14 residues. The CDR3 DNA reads TGTGCCACCAGTAATGACATTAGCAATCAGCCCCAGCATTTT. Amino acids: CATSNDISNQPQHF.

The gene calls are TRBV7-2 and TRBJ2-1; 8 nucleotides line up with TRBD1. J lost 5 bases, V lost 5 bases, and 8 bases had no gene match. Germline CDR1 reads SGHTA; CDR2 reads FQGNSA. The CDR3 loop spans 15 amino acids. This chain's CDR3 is CASSRRTGYNNEQFF. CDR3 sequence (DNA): TGTGCCAGCAGCCGCCGGACAGGGTACAACAATGAGCAGTTCTTC.

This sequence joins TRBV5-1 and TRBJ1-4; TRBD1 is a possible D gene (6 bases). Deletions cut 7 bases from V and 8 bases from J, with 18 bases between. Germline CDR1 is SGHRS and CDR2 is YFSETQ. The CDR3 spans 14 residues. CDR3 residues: CASFRGVRGEKLFF. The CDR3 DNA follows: TGCGCCAGCTTCCGTGGGGTAAGGGGGGAAAAACTGTTTTTT.

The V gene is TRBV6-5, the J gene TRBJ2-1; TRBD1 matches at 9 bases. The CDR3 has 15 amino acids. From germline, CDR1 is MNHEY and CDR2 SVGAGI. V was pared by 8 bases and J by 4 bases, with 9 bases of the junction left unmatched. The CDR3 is CASCPDRGLYNEQFF. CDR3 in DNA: TGTGCCAGCTGCCCGGACAGGGGCCTATACAATGAGCAGTTCTTC.

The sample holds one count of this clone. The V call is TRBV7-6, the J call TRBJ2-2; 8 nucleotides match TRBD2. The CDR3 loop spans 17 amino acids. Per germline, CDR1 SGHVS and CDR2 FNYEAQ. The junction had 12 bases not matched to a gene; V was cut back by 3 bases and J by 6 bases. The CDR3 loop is CASSFSSGGPGAGELFF. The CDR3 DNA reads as TGTGCCAGCAGCTTCTCGAGCGGGGGCCCCGGGGCCGGGGAGCTGTTTTTT.

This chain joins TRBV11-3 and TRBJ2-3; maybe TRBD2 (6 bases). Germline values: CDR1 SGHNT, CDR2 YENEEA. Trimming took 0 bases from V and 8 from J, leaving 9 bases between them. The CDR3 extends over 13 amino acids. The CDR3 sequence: CASSLDQGGTQYF. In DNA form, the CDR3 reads TGTGCCAGCAGCTTAGATCAGGGAGGTACGCAGTATTTT. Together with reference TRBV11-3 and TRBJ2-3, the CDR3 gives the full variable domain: EAGVVQSPRYKIIEKKQPVAFWCNPISGHNTLYWYLQNLGQGPELLIRYENEEAVDDSQLPKDRFSAERLKGVDSTLKIQPAELGDSAVYLCASSLDQGGTQYFGPGTRLTVL.

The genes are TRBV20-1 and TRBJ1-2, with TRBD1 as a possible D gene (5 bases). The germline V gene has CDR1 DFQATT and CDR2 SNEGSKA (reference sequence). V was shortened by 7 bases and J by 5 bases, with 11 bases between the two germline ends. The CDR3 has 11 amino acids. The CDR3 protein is CSVMTEYGYTF. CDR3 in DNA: TGCAGTGTTATGACAGAATATGGCTACACCTTC.

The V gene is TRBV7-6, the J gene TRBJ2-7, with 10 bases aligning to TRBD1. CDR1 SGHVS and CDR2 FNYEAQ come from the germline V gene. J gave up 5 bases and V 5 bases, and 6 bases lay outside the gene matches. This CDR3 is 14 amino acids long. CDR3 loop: CASSLRQGAHEQYF. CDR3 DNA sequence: TGTGCCAGCAGCCTCCGACAGGGGGCCCACGAGCAGTACTTC.

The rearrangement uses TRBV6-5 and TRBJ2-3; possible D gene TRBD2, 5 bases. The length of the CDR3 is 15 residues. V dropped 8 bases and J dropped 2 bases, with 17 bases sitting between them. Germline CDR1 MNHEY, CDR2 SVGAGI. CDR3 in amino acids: CASREGGHDTDTQYF. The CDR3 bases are TGTGCCAGCCGAGAGGGCGGGCACGACACAGATACGCAGTATTTT.

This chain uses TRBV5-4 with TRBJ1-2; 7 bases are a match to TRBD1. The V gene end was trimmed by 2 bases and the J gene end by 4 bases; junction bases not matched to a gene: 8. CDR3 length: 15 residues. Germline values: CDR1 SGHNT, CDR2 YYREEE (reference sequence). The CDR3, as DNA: TGTGCCAGCAGCTTCCCGGGGGACAGACTCTATGGCTACACCTTC. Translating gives CASSFPGDRLYGYTF. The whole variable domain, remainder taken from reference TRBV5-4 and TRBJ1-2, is ETGVTQSPTHLIKTRGQQVTLRCSSQSGHNTVSWYQQALGQGPQFIFQYYREEENGRGNFPPRFSGLQFPNYSSELNVNALELDDSALYLCASSFPGDRLYGYTFGSGTRLTVV.

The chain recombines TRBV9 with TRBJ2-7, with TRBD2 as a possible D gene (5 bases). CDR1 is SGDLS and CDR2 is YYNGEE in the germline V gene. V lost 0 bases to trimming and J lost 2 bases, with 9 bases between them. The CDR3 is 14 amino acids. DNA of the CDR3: TGTGCCAGCAGCGTAGGCGGGCTAGCCTACGAGCAGTACTTC. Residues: CASSVGGLAYEQYF.